This T cell receptor (beta chain) appears in the sequencing data of a study of T-cell memory formation after mild COVID-19. The overall study: Largely, the TCR clusters proved donor specific.

This clonotype was seen at least ten times. Its antigen is as yet unknown. Trimming shortened V by 2 bases and J by 1 base, and 5 bases separated the two germline ends. The CDR3 extends over 14 amino acids. Per the germline V gene, CDR1 is SGHTA and CDR2 is FQGNSA. A single record per CDR3 protein comes from TCRdb applying MiXCR to the 5' RACE reads. The data contain 470,000 or so distinct CDR3 sequences, 15% to 20% of them singletons. Notes on the study in general: Pre-infection memory already had some responding clones, implying cross-reactive memory joined. Day 37-peaking second-wave clones had unconfirmed SARS-CoV-2 specificity. Contracting CD8+ clones were enriched in EMRA, CD4+ mainly in CM and EM.

The origin of this receptor is an adult woman who had mild COVID-19 (a few samples of this study predate the infection). Cell type and time point are not known. Material for sequencing was PBMCs or a T cell subset sorted from them (not recorded which). The chain carries TRBV7-2 and TRBJ2-2, with a tentative D call TRBD2 (5 bases). The CDR3 DNA reads TGTGCCAGCAGCTTAAGCGGGAACACCGGGGAGCTGTTTTTT. Its translation: CASSLSGNTGELFF.